Listed below are T cell receptor beta chains from one sample, sequenced in a study of T cells in Graves' hyperthyroidism and ophthalmopathy. TCRdb re-called the multiplex PCR reads through MiXCR, storing one row per CDR3 protein. The data hold 600,000 to 850,000 distinct CDR3 sequences, with under 20% observed a single time. The specimen sequenced was blood. These receptors all come from a woman aged 50 to 60 with Graves' hyperthyroidism that later progressed to Graves' ophthalmopathy. CDR3s include the opening cysteine and the closing phenylalanine or tryptophan. The D gene is left open where the match is weak. The size field is filled for only some rows; it gives once, few, many or a size class.

d_call	clone_size	j_call	v_call	cdr3_nt	cdr3_aa
-	many	TRBJ1-4	TRBV30	TGTGCCTGGACCCGGAAGTGGGAAAAACTGTTTTTT	CAWTRKWEKLFF
TRBD2	-	TRBJ2-7	TRBV7-2	TGTGCCAGCAGTGTATCTAGCGGACTCAACGAGCAGTACTTC	CASSVSSGLNEQYF
-	-	TRBJ1-1	TRBV7-9	TGTGCCAGCAGCGGGGGGTATGTTACGGTAGGACCGAAGAGGATGAACACTAAAGCTTTCTTT	CASSGGYVTVGPKRMNTKAFF
TRBD1	-	TRBJ1-3	TRBV9	TGTGCCAGCAGCGGAGACAGGGGGTTTGGAAACACCATATATTTT	CASSGDRGFGNTIYF
-	few	TRBJ1-5	TRBV5-1	TGCGCCAGCAGAGGGGGACTGGAGGTTTCTCAGCCCCAGCATTTT	CASRGGLEVSQPQHF
-	-	TRBJ1-1	TRBV14	TGTGCCAGCAGCCAAGATGCGACGCGTGGCACTGAAGCTTTCTTT	CASSQDATRGTEAFF
-	many	TRBJ2-4	TRBV7-9	TGTGCCAGCAGCTTCATCGAGCCAAGGGTAGCCAAAAACATTCAGTACTTC	CASSFIEPRVAKNIQYF
-	few	TRBJ1-6	TRBV6-6	TGTGCCAGCAGTTACGACCTTTGGGGGTATTCACCCCTCCACTTT	CASSYDLWGYSPLHF
-	many	TRBJ1-5	TRBV20-1	TGCAGTGCTATAGAGGTGGTGAGCAATCAGCCCCAGCATTTT	CSAIEVVSNQPQHF
-	many	TRBJ2-5	TRBV12-3/TRBV12-4	TGTGCCAGCAGTTACCTGACCGGGACATCAGTCCAAGAGACCCAGTACTTC	CASSYLTGTSVQETQYF
TRBD2	-	TRBJ2-5	TRBV20-1	TGCAGTGCCGCTCGGCCCGGAGCGGGGGATATCCAAGAGACCCAGTACTTC	CSAARPGAGDIQETQYF
TRBD2	many	TRBJ2-3	TRBV2	TGTGCCAGCAGTGAAAGGGCGGGACCACTAGCGGCGGGCACAGATACGCAGTATTTT	CASSERAGPLAAGTDTQYF
TRBD1	-	TRBJ2-3	TRBV27	TGTGCCAGCAGTTTTGGGACAGGCCAATGGGATACGCAGTATTTT	CASSFGTGQWDTQYF
-	-	TRBJ1-1	TRBV5-4	TGTGCCAGCAGCTTGTGGTTGGAAGAAGCTTTCTTT	CASSLWLEEAFF
-	-	TRBJ2-1	TRBV4-1	TGCGCCAGCAGCCATCCACACCCAAAACGAGACAATGAGCAGTTCTTC	CASSHPHPKRDNEQFF
-	-	TRBJ1-2	TRBV7-2	TGTGCCAGCAGTCCCTCAAGGGGGGACTATGGCTACACCTTC	CASSPSRGDYGYTF
-	few	TRBJ1-3	TRBV19	TGTGCCAGTCGGGGGGGCAGGTCAACCTCTGGAAACACCATATATTTT	CASRGGRSTSGNTIYF
-	-	TRBJ2-1	TRBV7-8	TGTGCCAGCAGCTCATGGGGCGGCGGTGAGCAGTTCTTC	CASSSWGGGEQFF
-	many	TRBJ2-1	TRBV7-3	TGTGCCAGCAGCTTATCTCTCGGGGCAGGTGAGCAGTTCTTC	CASSLSLGAGEQFF
-	many	TRBJ1-1	TRBV6-1	TGTGCCAGCATGGGAACAGCTAACACTGAAGCTTTCTTT	CASMGTANTEAFF
-	many	TRBJ1-2	TRBV5-1	TGCGCCAGCAGCTTGGACAGGGCGTTGGCTACCTATGGCTACACCTTC	CASSLDRALATYGYTF
-	-	TRBJ2-5	TRBV6-6	TGTGCCAGCAGTTACAATCCAGGGAAAGAGACCCAGTACTTC	CASSYNPGKETQYF
TRBD2	few	TRBJ2-1	TRBV12-3/TRBV12-4	TGTGCCAGCAGTTTACCTAGCGGGGGTTCCTACAATGAGCAGTTCTTC	CASSLPSGGSYNEQFF